The entry below gives a single TCR beta chain sequence along with its context. The antigen is unknown. These data come from a study of T cells expressing NK-cell markers. The overall study: Obtained from sorted CD3+CD56+NKG2C+, CD3+CD56+NKG2C- and CD3+CD56-NKG2C+ T cells were the TCR beta repertoires.

This CDR3 has 13 residues. Study results and limitations: About 1.0-7.0% of CD8+ T cells in about six donors belonged to dominant NKG2C+ clonotypes.

Template switching by 5'RACE with UMIs generated the TCR beta cDNA. For each CDR3 protein, TCRdb gives one entry from its re-call of the 5' RACE reads, without DNA. Recorded for this sample: 350,000 to 400,000 distinct CDR3 sequences. The sequencing sample was made of blood T cells: a sorted CD56 or NKG2C T cell subset, CD4+ or CD8+ T cells, or bulk PBMC T cells (not recorded which). The sequence derives from a woman aged 50 to 65 in good health. This chain uses TRBV12-3 or TRBV12-4 with TRBJ2-1; TCRdb gives TRBD1 as the D gene, but with no DNA this cannot be confirmed. Here the CDR3 reads CASSRQVGNEQFF.